These T cell receptor beta chains were read from a single sample in a study of T cells in pancreatic ductal adenocarcinoma. Assay used: immunoSEQ multiplex PCR; TCRdb lists only in-frame clones, some missing. The profile shows roughly 20,000 clones, around nine tenths of them singletons. Sample: PBMCs. These receptor sequences come from a human donor with pancreatic ductal adenocarcinoma. Each CDR3 is given with its conserved first and last residue. A D gene is named only where the DNA matches it firmly. A row's size may be missing; if present it is once, few, many or a size class.

cdr3_aa: CASSQGAGGVRNEQFF
cdr3_nt: TGCGCCAGCAGCCAAGGGGCAGGGGGCGTAAGGAATGAGCAGTTCTTC
clone_size: .
j_call: TRBJ2-1
d_call: TRBD1
v_call: TRBV5-1

cdr3_aa: CASSSPRGRFYNEQFF
cdr3_nt: TGTGCCAGCAGTTCCCCCAGGGGGCGTTTCTACAATGAGCAGTTCTTC
clone_size: .
j_call: TRBJ2-1
d_call: TRBD1
v_call: TRBV28

cdr3_aa: CASSPRTSGGPYSTDTQYF
cdr3_nt: TGCGCCAGCAGCCCTCGGACTAGCGGGGGGCCCTATAGCACAGATACGCAGTATTTT
clone_size: .
j_call: TRBJ2-3
d_call: TRBD2
v_call: TRBV5-1

cdr3_aa: CASSQTGGYQPQHF
cdr3_nt: TGTGCCAGCAGTCAAACAGGGGGTTATCAGCCCCAGCATTTT
clone_size: once
j_call: TRBJ1-5
d_call: TRBD1
v_call: TRBV7-2

cdr3_aa: CASSDPKTGTTNQPQHF
cdr3_nt: TGTGCCAGCAGTGATCCGAAAACCGGGACTACCAATCAGCCCCAGCATTTT
clone_size: .
j_call: TRBJ1-5
d_call: .
v_call: TRBV2

cdr3_aa: CASRADTNSADSPLHF
cdr3_nt: TGTGCCAGCAGAGCGGATACGAACTCCGCGGATTCACCCCTCCACTTT
clone_size: .
j_call: TRBJ1-6
d_call: .
v_call: TRBV2

cdr3_aa: CASGPTSAGEQYF
cdr3_nt: TGCGCCAGCGGTCCGACTAGCGCGGGGGAGCAGTACTTC
clone_size: .
j_call: TRBJ2-7
d_call: TRBD2
v_call: TRBV5-1

cdr3_aa: CASSEGTGGAGYTF
cdr3_nt: TGTGCCAGCAGTGAAGGGACAGGGGGCGCTGGCTACACCTTC
clone_size: .
j_call: TRBJ1-2
d_call: TRBD1
v_call: TRBV2

cdr3_aa: CASSLFTGGYGYTF
cdr3_nt: TGTGCCAGCAGTTTGTTTACAGGGGGCTATGGCTACACCTTC
clone_size: .
j_call: TRBJ1-2
d_call: TRBD1
v_call: TRBV28

cdr3_aa: CASSQMYNTEAFF
cdr3_nt: TGCGCCAGCAGCCAAATGTATAACACTGAAGCTTTCTTT
clone_size: .
j_call: TRBJ1-1
d_call: .
v_call: TRBV4-3

cdr3_aa: CASSKPGESYEQYF
cdr3_nt: TGTGCCAGTAGTAAGCCAGGGGAATCCTACGAGCAGTACTTC
clone_size: .
j_call: TRBJ2-7
d_call: .
v_call: TRBV19

cdr3_aa: CASSLAGTGDEKLFF
cdr3_nt: TGTGCCAGCAGCTTGGCCGGGACAGGGGACGAAAAACTGTTTTTT
clone_size: .
j_call: TRBJ1-4
d_call: TRBD1
v_call: TRBV5-6

cdr3_aa: CASSPPDRGPFGYTF
cdr3_nt: TGTGCCAGCTCACCACCGGACAGGGGACCTTTTGGCTACACCTTC
clone_size: .
j_call: TRBJ1-2
d_call: TRBD1
v_call: TRBV18

cdr3_aa: CASSVMTGAKVEAFF
cdr3_nt: TGTGCCAGCAGCGTAATGACAGGCGCTAAAGTGGAAGCTTTCTTT
clone_size: .
j_call: TRBJ1-1
d_call: .
v_call: TRBV7-2

cdr3_aa: CASSQDWAVLYGYTF
cdr3_nt: TGCGCCAGCAGCCAAGATTGGGCCGTACTCTATGGCTACACCTTC
clone_size: few
j_call: TRBJ1-2
d_call: .
v_call: TRBV4-3

cdr3_aa: CASSMAGTGEKLFF
cdr3_nt: TGTGCCAGTAGTATGGCCGGGACTGGAGAAAAACTGTTTTTT
clone_size: .
j_call: TRBJ1-4
d_call: .
v_call: TRBV19

cdr3_aa: CASSLTGLNQPQHF
cdr3_nt: TGTGCCAGCAGTTTAACAGGGCTCAATCAGCCCCAGCATTTT
clone_size: .
j_call: TRBJ1-5
d_call: .
v_call: TRBV28

cdr3_aa: CASSVAGQGNSPLHF
cdr3_nt: TGTGCCAGCAGCGTAGCGGGACAGGGTAATTCACCCCTCCACTTT
clone_size: .
j_call: TRBJ1-6
d_call: TRBD1
v_call: TRBV9

cdr3_aa: CASSLEGAQRETQYF
cdr3_nt: TGTGCCAGCAGTTTGGAGGGGGCGCAAAGAGAGACCCAGTACTTC
clone_size: .
j_call: TRBJ2-5
d_call: .
v_call: TRBV28

cdr3_aa: CASSRDRGNQPQHF
cdr3_nt: TGTGCCAGTAGTCGAGACAGGGGCAATCAGCCCCAGCATTTT
clone_size: .
j_call: TRBJ1-5
d_call: TRBD1
v_call: TRBV19

cdr3_aa: CASSLATGDNEQYF
cdr3_nt: TGCGCCAGCAGCTTGGCAACAGGGGATAACGAGCAGTACTTC
clone_size: .
j_call: TRBJ2-7
d_call: TRBD1
v_call: TRBV5-1

cdr3_aa: CASADRAGNTIYF
cdr3_nt: TGTGCCAGTGCGGACAGGGCTGGAAACACCATATATTTT
clone_size: once
j_call: TRBJ1-3
d_call: TRBD1
v_call: TRBV19